Listed below are T cell receptor beta chains from one sample, sequenced in a study of Graves' ophthalmopathy and Graves' hyperthyroidism. MiXCR was run by TCRdb on the multiplex PCR reads, yielding one entry per CDR3 protein. The table lists hundreds of thousands of distinct CDR3 sequences, 35% to 50% of them singletons. The sample comprised peripheral blood. The receptor set was obtained from an adult man with Graves' ophthalmopathy. Each CDR3 is given with its conserved first and last residue. The D gene is left open where the match is weak. The size entry is marked missing in some rows and otherwise reads once, few, many or a size class.

v_gene: TRBV20-1
abundance: -
d_gene: TRBD1
j_gene: TRBJ1-1
CDR3nt: TGCAGTGCTAGGGACAGGGGGATATTCACTGAAGCTTTCTTT
CDR3aa: CSARDRGIFTEAFF

v_gene: TRBV2
abundance: -
d_gene: -
j_gene: TRBJ1-5
CDR3nt: TGTGCCAGCAGTTTTCCTCGACAGGAGCCTAGCAATCAGCCCCAGCATTTT
CDR3aa: CASSFPRQEPSNQPQHF

v_gene: TRBV20-1
abundance: -
d_gene: -
j_gene: TRBJ1-2
CDR3nt: TGCAGTGCCCACAGGAGCGGCTACACCTTC
CDR3aa: CSAHRSGYTF

v_gene: TRBV6-4
abundance: many
d_gene: -
j_gene: TRBJ1-1
CDR3nt: TGTGCCAGCAGTGTCCAGCCGAACACTGAAGCTTTCTTT
CDR3aa: CASSVQPNTEAFF

v_gene: TRBV25-1
abundance: -
d_gene: TRBD2
j_gene: TRBJ2-7
CDR3nt: TGTGCCAGCAGAGATAGCGGGAGACTCCACGAGCAGTACTTC
CDR3aa: CASRDSGRLHEQYF

v_gene: TRBV7-9
abundance: many
d_gene: -
j_gene: TRBJ2-6
CDR3nt: TGTGCCAGCAGCCGTGCTGGAGGAGGGGCCAACGTCCTGACTTTC
CDR3aa: CASSRAGGGANVLTF

v_gene: TRBV25-1
abundance: many
d_gene: -
j_gene: TRBJ1-4
CDR3nt: TGTGCCAGCAGTGAAGTTTGGATGGGAGCAACTAATGAAAAACTGTTTTTT
CDR3aa: CASSEVWMGATNEKLFF

v_gene: TRBV5-4
abundance: few
d_gene: TRBD1
j_gene: TRBJ1-2
CDR3nt: TGTGCCAGCAGCTCGGCAGGGGGCCACTATGGCTACACCTTC
CDR3aa: CASSSAGGHYGYTF

v_gene: TRBV20-1
abundance: many
d_gene: -
j_gene: TRBJ1-5
CDR3nt: TGCAGTGCTAGTAGGCGAAATCAGCCCCAGCATTTT
CDR3aa: CSASRRNQPQHF

v_gene: TRBV10-3
abundance: -
d_gene: TRBD1
j_gene: TRBJ1-6
CDR3nt: TGTGCCATCAGTGACGGGGACAGGGAGTTCACCCTCCACTTT
CDR3aa: CAISDGDREFTLHF

v_gene: TRBV2
abundance: once
d_gene: -
j_gene: TRBJ2-6
CDR3nt: TGTGCCAGCAGCTACAGCGGTCTCTCTGGGGTCAACGTCCTGACTTTC
CDR3aa: CASSYSGLSGVNVLTF

v_gene: TRBV5-8
abundance: few
d_gene: -
j_gene: TRBJ2-5
CDR3nt: TGTGCCAGCAGTCGGGACCAACAACAAGAGACCCAGTACTTC
CDR3aa: CASSRDQQQETQYF

v_gene: TRBV2
abundance: -
d_gene: TRBD2
j_gene: TRBJ2-7
CDR3nt: TGTGCCAGCAGTGACTCTAGCGGGAGCTACGAGCAGTACTTC
CDR3aa: CASSDSSGSYEQYF

v_gene: TRBV2
abundance: -
d_gene: TRBD1
j_gene: TRBJ1-5
CDR3nt: TGTGCCAGCAGCGGCGGGACAGGTTATCAGCCCCAGCATTTT
CDR3aa: CASSGGTGYQPQHF

v_gene: TRBV25-1
abundance: -
d_gene: -
j_gene: TRBJ1-5
CDR3nt: TGTGCCAGCACCCCCGCGGGTCGAACTCAGCCCCAGCATTTT
CDR3aa: CASTPAGRTQPQHF

v_gene: TRBV20-1
abundance: few
d_gene: -
j_gene: TRBJ1-5
CDR3nt: TGCAGTGGGAAGGCAGGCAATCAGCCCCAGCATTTT
CDR3aa: CSGKAGNQPQHF

v_gene: TRBV2
abundance: -
d_gene: -
j_gene: TRBJ1-2
CDR3nt: TGTGCCAGCTCACCGGACGGCCAAGGTCTCTATGGCTACACCTTC
CDR3aa: CASSPDGQGLYGYTF

v_gene: TRBV2
abundance: -
d_gene: -
j_gene: TRBJ2-7
CDR3nt: TGTGCCAGCAGTTCCAGTTGGAACGAGCAGTACTTC
CDR3aa: CASSSSWNEQYF

v_gene: TRBV5-1
abundance: -
d_gene: TRBD1
j_gene: TRBJ2-6
CDR3nt: TGCGCCAGCAGCTTGGAATGGGACAGGGGGGTGACTTTC
CDR3aa: CASSLEWDRGVTF

v_gene: TRBV7-8
abundance: many
d_gene: TRBD1
j_gene: TRBJ1-2
CDR3nt: TGTGCCAGCAGCTCACAGGGGACCTATGGCTACACCTTC
CDR3aa: CASSSQGTYGYTF

v_gene: TRBV29-1
abundance: -
d_gene: -
j_gene: TRBJ1-2
CDR3nt: TGCAGCAGCTTCGACAGGACGGACTATGGCTACACCTTC
CDR3aa: CSSFDRTDYGYTF

v_gene: TRBV14
abundance: -
d_gene: -
j_gene: TRBJ2-3
CDR3nt: TGTGCCAGCAGCCCTGACTTCGCAGATACGCAGTATTTT
CDR3aa: CASSPDFADTQYF

v_gene: TRBV7-8
abundance: many
d_gene: -
j_gene: TRBJ1-2
CDR3nt: TGTGCCAGCAGCTTAGGGGGGCCCGGAACCTATGGCTACACCTTC
CDR3aa: CASSLGGPGTYGYTF

v_gene: TRBV10-3
abundance: many
d_gene: -
j_gene: TRBJ1-6
CDR3nt: TGTGCCATCAGTGAGGGGGACCGGGTAATGGCCCTCCACTTT
CDR3aa: CAISEGDRVMALHF

v_gene: TRBV7-2
abundance: few
d_gene: TRBD2
j_gene: TRBJ2-7
CDR3nt: TGTGCCAGCAGCCAGGGACTAGCGCGACTCTACGAGCAGTACTTC
CDR3aa: CASSQGLARLYEQYF

v_gene: TRBV29-1
abundance: -
d_gene: -
j_gene: TRBJ2-2
CDR3nt: TGCAGCGTTGGCGGGGACATCCGGGAGCTGTTTTTT
CDR3aa: CSVGGDIRELFF